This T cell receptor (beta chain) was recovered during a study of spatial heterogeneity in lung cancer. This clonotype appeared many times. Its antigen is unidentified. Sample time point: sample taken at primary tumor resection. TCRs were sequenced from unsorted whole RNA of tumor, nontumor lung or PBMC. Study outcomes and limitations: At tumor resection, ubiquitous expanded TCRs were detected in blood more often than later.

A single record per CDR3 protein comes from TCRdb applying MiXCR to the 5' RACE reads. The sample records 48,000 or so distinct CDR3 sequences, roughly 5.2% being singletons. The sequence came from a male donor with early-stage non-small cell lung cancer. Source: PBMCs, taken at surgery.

In DNA form, the CDR3 reads TGTGCCAGCAGGCGGGACAGGGGTTCCTACGAGCAGTACTTC. Its translation is CASRRDRGSYEQYF. V usage is TRBV12-3 or TRBV12-4 and J usage is TRBJ2-7, with 10 positions matching TRBD1. V dropped 6 bases and J dropped 1; count of bases not matched to a gene: 3. The CDR3 contains 14 residues.